The rows below give T cell receptor beta chains drawn from one sample of a study of T-cell memory formation after mild COVID-19. A single record per CDR3 protein comes from TCRdb applying MiXCR to the 5' RACE reads. The sample consists of tens of thousands of distinct CDR3 sequences, 6.6% of them appearing once. Sequenced sample: PBMCs or a T cell subset sorted from them (not recorded which). Receptor source: an adult who had mild COVID-19 (a few samples of this study predate the infection). Cell type and time point are not known. The CDR3 runs from the conserved cysteine through the conserved F or W.

>TRBJ2-2|17|TRBV24-1
CATSDPSGTGFTGELFF
>TRBJ1-5|14|TRBV5-6
CASSLVNSYQPQHF
>TRBJ1-5|13|TRBV7-9
CASSLGATQPQHF
>TRBJ2-3|17|TRBV4-2
CASSRVGLAGDTDTQYF
>TRBJ1-4|16|TRBV18
CASSPPRAGGREKLFF
>TRBJ2-1|17|TRBV6-2/TRBV6-3
CASSYFTLAGVFSEQFF
>TRBJ2-2|13|TRBV7-3
CASSGENTGELFF
>TRBJ2-7|16|TRBV18
CASSPPGTSVLYEQYF
>TRBJ2-1|10|TRBV29-1
CSVEYNEQFF
>TRBJ2-2|16|TRBV4-2
CASSQAWGVGTGELFF
>TRBJ2-4|16|TRBV24-1
CATSDRDSSAKNIQYF
>TRBJ1-5|17|TRBV6-5
CASSLSGTPYSNQPQHF
>TRBJ2-5|15|TRBV18
CASSPAGTAQETQYF
>TRBJ2-5|13|TRBV18
CASSRGNQETQYF
>TRBJ1-2|14|TRBV2
CASLDRVLSHGYTF
>TRBJ1-5|14|TRBV7-9
CASSLDAFGQPQHF
>TRBJ2-1|15|TRBV24-1
CATSAVSGSGDEQFF
>TRBJ1-2|14|TRBV10-3
CAISESDRGHGYTF
>TRBJ1-2|16|TRBV11-2
CASSSRGESANYGYTF
>TRBJ2-1|17|TRBV7-9
CASSPGPRTQKDNEQFF
>TRBJ2-7|13|TRBV7-9
CASSYSGSREQYF
>TRBJ2-7|15|TRBV7-6
CASSLAGRASYEQYF
>TRBJ2-7|11|TRBV20-1
CSARDPYEQYF
>TRBJ1-2|14|TRBV10-3
CAISDRGAPRGYTF
>TRBJ2-1|12|TRBV7-9
CASSLGENEQFF
>TRBJ2-5|14|TRBV6-6
CASSYRPYQETQYF
>TRBJ2-3|16|TRBV7-9
CASSSGLAGVTDTQYF
>TRBJ2-1|14|TRBV5-6
CASSRLESYNEQFF
>TRBJ1-1|15|TRBV9
CASSGQGAHNTEAFF
>TRBJ2-7|14|TRBV15
CATSRAGGLDEQYF
>TRBJ2-5|14|TRBV5-6
CASSRAQLQETQYF
>TRBJ1-1|14|TRBV16
CASSQSRGPTEAFF
>TRBJ2-2|15|TRBV5-6
CASSPDRARTGELFF
>TRBJ2-3|14|TRBV29-1
CSALKGTGTDTQYF
>TRBJ2-3|11|TRBV6-5
CATSAADTQYF
>TRBJ2-2|16|TRBV20-1
CSASLAGGPYTGELFF
>TRBJ2-3|15|TRBV11-2
CASSINGQFTDTQYF
>TRBJ2-1|17|TRBV6-6
CASSYRTSRSSYNEQFF
>TRBJ1-1|16|TRBV5-1
CASSLTSGSRGTEAFF
>TRBJ2-6|13|TRBV5-1
CASSLATGNVLTF
>TRBJ2-2|15|TRBV7-3
CASSPGQGAAGELFF
>TRBJ2-5|12|TRBV29-1
CSVEDNTETQYF
>TRBJ2-1|11|TRBV29-1
CSVEWGHEQFF
>TRBJ2-4|11|TRBV11-1
CASSRKNIQYF
>TRBJ2-1|16|TRBV12-3/TRBV12-4
CASSLRLAGGLNEQFF
>TRBJ2-1|14|TRBV3-1
CASRPGGSYNEQFF
>TRBJ2-1|13|TRBV24-1
CATSESIKNEQFF
>TRBJ2-1|15|TRBV7-3
CASSADRGAYNEQFF
>TRBJ2-5|19|TRBV23-1
CASSQGFSSGQGARETQYF
>TRBJ2-2|16|TRBV12-3/TRBV12-4
CASRSLATAFTGELFF
>TRBJ2-3|16|TRBV6-5
CASSQITVDFTDTQYF
>TRBJ2-6|16|TRBV30
CAWSNPEESGANVLTF
>TRBJ1-1|13|TRBV5-4
CASSKDTYTEAFF